This is a list of T cell receptor beta chains from one sample in a study of blood T cell repertoires in COVID-19. Using immunoSEQ multiplex PCR, the repertoire was profiled, and TCRdb retains in-frame clones only, with some absent. The repertoire has roughly 240,000 clones, roughly 83% of them found once; the top ten carry about 5%. The specimen sequenced was peripheral blood. The receptors here all came from a man in his 60s who had recovered from COVID-19. Both conserved end residues are part of each CDR3. D genes are given only for firm matches. A row's size may be missing; if present it is once, few, many or a size class.

NA,TRBD2,TRBV5-4,TRBJ2-1,TGTGCCAGCAGGACAACTAGCGGGGGAGGTGAGCAGTTCTTC,CASRTTSGGGEQFF
NA,NA,TRBV7-6,TRBJ2-3,TGTGCCAGCAGCTTATTGGTCGCCGGGACTAGCACAGATACGCAGTATTTT,CASSLLVAGTSTDTQYF
NA,TRBD2,TRBV19,TRBJ2-3,TGTGCCAGCAGTGGGGTAGCGGGAGTCACAGATACGCAGTATTTT,CASSGVAGVTDTQYF
NA,NA,TRBV6-6,TRBJ1-5,TGTGCCAGCCGGACCAGGGGAGGGGGTCAGCCCCAGCATTTT,CASRTRGGGQPQHF
NA,TRBD1,TRBV2,TRBJ1-6,TGTGCCAGCAGTGCGGGACAGGGAATAACCTATAATTCACCCCTCCACTTT,CASSAGQGITYNSPLHF
NA,TRBD2,TRBV3-1/TRBV3-2,TRBJ2-7,TGTGCCAGCAGCCCTGCCGCTCCGGGACTACGGTACTTC,CASSPAAPGLRYF
many,NA,TRBV7-8,TRBJ1-5,TGTGCCAGCAGCTTAGCGGGCAGGGCTTATAGCAATCAGCCCCAGCATTTT,CASSLAGRAYSNQPQHF
NA,NA,TRBV7-2,TRBJ2-3,TGTGCCAGCAGCCCCGGGACTTTCACAGATACGCAGTATTTT,CASSPGTFTDTQYF
NA,NA,TRBV5-4,TRBJ2-3,TGTGCCAGCAGCCCCAAGAAAGGACAGATCACAGATACGCAGTATTTT,CASSPKKGQITDTQYF
once,TRBD2,TRBV3-1/TRBV3-2,TRBJ2-5,TGTGCCAGCACCCCCGATACTAGCGGAGAGACCCAGTACTTC,CASTPDTSGETQYF
once,NA,TRBV28,TRBJ1-3,TGTGCCAGCAGTACAGGGTTTATCTCTGGAAACACCATATATTTT,CASSTGFISGNTIYF
once,NA,TRBV11-2,TRBJ1-5,TGTGCCAGCAGCTTGGGACAAGAGCAGCCCCAGCATTTT,CASSLGQEQPQHF
once,TRBD1,TRBV3-1/TRBV3-2,TRBJ1-1,TGTGCCAGCAGCCGAGGACAGGGGAGCACTGAAGCTTTCTTT,CASSRGQGSTEAFF
once,TRBD1,TRBV6-5,TRBJ2-2,TGTGCCAGTATCCGGGACAGGGGGCTCGGGGAGCTGTTTTTT,CASIRDRGLGELFF
NA,NA,TRBV6-1,TRBJ1-2,TGTGCCAGCAGTGAAAACCGGGGTCGTGGTGGCTACACCTTC,CASSENRGRGGYTF
NA,TRBD2,TRBV27,TRBJ2-1,TGTGCCAGCAGCCGGACTAGCGGGAGGTCCAATGAGCAGTTCTTC,CASSRTSGRSNEQFF
NA,NA,TRBV2,TRBJ2-2,TGTGCCAGCAGTGAATGGCCAGGGGAGCTGTTTTTT,CASSEWPGELFF
NA,NA,TRBV2,TRBJ2-3,TGTGCCAGCAGTGTTTCAAAGGACAGCCCGGGCGACACAGATACGCAGTATTTT,CASSVSKDSPGDTDTQYF
once,NA,TRBV18,TRBJ1-4,TGTGCCAGCTCACAAAGGCTATCAGGGTACGAAAATGAAAAACTGTTTTTT,CASSQRLSGYENEKLFF
NA,TRBD1,TRBV29-1,TRBJ2-3,TGCAGCGTTGAAGGACAGGCGACAGGGGGTGCAGATACGCAGTATTTT,CSVEGQATGGADTQYF
NA,TRBD2,TRBV2,TRBJ2-5,TGTGCCAGCAGTGAAGGTGTACTAGCGGGGGGACAAGAGACCCAGTACTTC,CASSEGVLAGGQETQYF
NA,NA,TRBV11-2,TRBJ2-7,TGTGCCAGCAGCTCCTCGCTCCGGAGTTACGAGCAGTACTTC,CASSSSLRSYEQYF
NA,TRBD2,TRBV20-1,TRBJ2-3,TGCAGTGCTAGTTCTCTAGCGGGGCCAATTGGCACAGATACGCAGTATTTT,CSASSLAGPIGTDTQYF